This T cell receptor beta chain was identified during a study of shared clonotypes between healthy human individuals. The repertoire was sequenced with immunoSEQ multiplex PCR; TCRdb's copy has only in-frame clones and lacks some. The sample carries 2 million to 2.5 million clones, approximately 93% recorded once. The donors were adults (healthy and HIV-negative) with no recent acute infections or vaccinations. Between the trimmed V and J ends, which lost 4 bases and 2 bases, there was a span of 12 bases. CDR3 size: 13 residues. Germline V gene lookup returns CDR1 GTSNPN and CDR2 SVGIG (reference sequence).

This chain links TRBV30 with TRBJ2-7, with D unresolved. The sample consisted of naive CD4+ T cells from PBMCs. This sample's subset: CD45RA+ positively selected. This clonotype was obtained from a man between 18 and 29 years old in good health. Some clones in this sample may be carry-over from other donors' samples. Written as DNA, the CDR3 is TGTGCCTGGATTTCACGGTTAGCCTACGAGCAGTACTTC. This translates into CAWISRLAYEQYF.